This record looks at one T cell receptor (beta chain) sequence and its context. This clonotype appeared many times. Its antigen is not yet known. The input lacks base qualities; no much larger clone sits a single base away. What this sample's treatment or condition label stands for: allogeneic hematopoietic cell transplantation with graft depleted of TCRalphabeta T cells and CD19 B cells. The children who served as transplant recipients had been given grafts of TCRalphabeta/CD19-depleted allogeneic hematopoietic cells. The data derive from a study of T-cell reconstitution after alpha-beta-depleted transplantation in children (dated by TCRdb to about 2016). For the wider study: Using TCR repertoire profiling, the study followed T-cell immune reconstitution in a quantitative way in children after TCRalphabeta/CD19-depleted allogeneic hematopoietic cell transplantation.

Study-wide findings and limitations: About two months after transplant, the apparently early recovery of alphabetaT-cell counts reportedly depended on just several hundred clones that had expanded rapidly and came from non-depleted graft cells. The frequencies of hyperexpanded clones fell over the following months, and after one year, T-cell counts and TCRbeta diversity were mostly attributed to newly produced T cells. In some patients, the high TCRbeta diversity seen at day 60 was put down to recipient T cells and intrathymic progenitors that had survived conditioning.

Receptor amplification or capture employed PCR. Data came from an Illumina HiSeq 2500. Molecular barcoding was employed in the preparation of TCR libraries, with unique molecular identifiers being used to normalize TCRbeta repertoire quantification. TCRdb redid the processing of the public reads, applying fastp at Q25 and MiXCR, and retained in-frame beta chains. Rows with one shared CDR3 protein collapse into an entry with the most common genes and DNA. This sample has about 97,000 distinct CDR3 sequences in its table, and 7% to 8% of those were observed once. The ten largest clones capture roughly 17% of the sample. This TCR derives from a boy aged 2-9 years with acute lymphoblastic leukemia, due to receive a stem cell transplant. Source: PBMCs, taken before TCRalphabeta/CD19-depleted stem cell transplant.

The CDR3 region: CASSQLGGAATDTQYF. The DNA reads TGTGCCAGCAGCCAACTTGGGGGGGCAGCCACAGATACGCAGTATTTT. The chain uses TRBV4-2 and TRBJ2-3, and the D gene may be TRBD2, 7 bases matching. As encoded in the germline V gene, CDR1 is LGHNA while CDR2 is YNFKEQ. The germline ends are 14 bases apart after V is trimmed by 2 bases and J by 2 bases. The CDR3, cysteine through phenylalanine, is 16 amino acids long. The read is trimmed to its CDR3 DNA, 48 bases read in frame from base 1.